The text below deals with one TCR beta chain. Its antigen is unidentified. The sample is drawn from a study of T cells in tuberculosis. Study in general: In South Africa, adults with active tuberculosis were compared with IGRA-negative and latently infected IGRA-positive adolescents.

Study findings and constraints: Active tuberculosis TCR-alpha repertoires lay closer to GMM-specific TCRs than IGRA-negative controls, suggesting clonal expansion.

This CDR3 contains 15 residues. Germline V gene lookup returns CDR1 SGDLS and CDR2 YYNGEE. Germline trimming cut 0 bases from V and 7 bases from J; bases unmatched to any gene: 4. Time point reported: new active TB diagnosis, blood taken before or within 7 days of starting treatment. HIV-seronegative South African adults aged 18 years or older had newly diagnosed active tuberculosis. Each patient had positive sputum smear microscopy and/or positive culture. The method was immunoSEQ multiplex PCR; TCRdb's version includes in-frame clones alone and lacks a portion of them. The sample shows about 30,000 clones, more than 85% of them seen only once.

This clonotype was obtained from an adult with tuberculosis. The rearrangement joins TRBV9 to TRBJ2-1; 10 bases line up with TRBD2. The material sequenced was PBMCs, taken at tuberculosis diagnosis. DNA for the CDR3: TGTGCCAGCAGCGTAGCGAGCGGGAGGGAGAATGAGCAGTTCTTC. Translating gives CASSVASGRENEQFF. The entire variable domain, with the rest obtained from reference TRBV9 and TRBJ2-1, is as follows: DSGVTQTPKHLITATGQRVTLRCSPRSGDLSVYWYQQSLDQGLQFLIQYYNGEERAKGNILERFSAQQFPDLHSELNLSSLELGDSALYFCASSVASGRENEQFFGPGTRLTVL.